This is a list of T cell receptor beta chains from one sample in a study of human T cells and chemical hapten exposure. TCRdb analysed the RACE reads with MiXCR anew, one entry per CDR3 protein. The table includes some 330,000 distinct CDR3 sequences, 5.5% detected once. Here the sequenced sample was whole blood, taken in connection with sensitization to the hapten diphenylcyclopropenone (DPC). These receptors all stem from a woman between 18 and 30 years old with alopecia areata. Some clones in this sample may be carry-over from other donors' samples. CDR3s include the opening cysteine and the closing phenylalanine or tryptophan. D genes are given only for firm matches. A clone size is listed for some rows: how often the clone was seen (once, few, many), or a class if it is expanded.

D	size	V	J	CDR3	DNA
TRBD1	many	TRBV6-2/TRBV6-3	TRBJ2-1	CASSETGDSYNEQFF	TGTGCCAGCAGCGAAACAGGGGATTCCTACAATGAGCAGTTCTTC
.	.	TRBV7-9	TRBJ2-5	CASGVYQETQYF	TGTGCCAGCGGGGTGTACCAAGAGACCCAGTACTTC
.	.	TRBV4-3	TRBJ2-1	CASSQDPGAPRNEQFF	TGCGCCAGCAGCCAAGACCCCGGGGCCCCCCGCAATGAGCAGTTCTTC
TRBD2	.	TRBV12-3/TRBV12-4	TRBJ2-7	CASSLLAGGAYEQYF	TGTGCCAGCAGCTTACTAGCGGGGGGAGCCTACGAGCAGTACTTC
.	.	TRBV4-3	TRBJ1-1	CASSHETQNTEAFF	TGCGCCAGCAGCCACGAGACCCAGAACACTGAAGCTTTCTTT
TRBD1	many	TRBV28	TRBJ1-2	CASSPEGQFYGYTF	TGTGCCAGCAGTCCCGAGGGACAGTTCTATGGCTACACCTTC
TRBD1	few	TRBV6-5	TRBJ1-5	CASSRGQGFLGQPQHF	TGTGCCAGCAGTAGGGGACAGGGATTTTTAGGTCAGCCCCAGCATTTT
.	few	TRBV6-5	TRBJ2-2	CASSRGSGELFF	TGTGCCAGCAGTCGGGGGTCCGGGGAGCTGTTTTTT
TRBD1	many	TRBV7-9	TRBJ2-6	CASSLARGQSSGANVLTF	TGTGCCAGCAGCTTAGCGAGGGGACAGAGCTCTGGGGCCAACGTCCTGACTTTC
.	few	TRBV7-2	TRBJ2-3	CASSPGPSAADTQYF	TGTGCCAGCAGCCCGGGCCCGTCGGCAGCAGATACGCAGTATTTT
.	.	TRBV6-5	TRBJ1-2	CASSYSSTGGSYGYTF	TGTGCCAGCAGTTACTCATCCACGGGAGGCAGCTATGGCTACACCTTC
TRBD1	.	TRBV15	TRBJ1-6	CATSRGTGYGDNSPLHF	TGTGCCACCAGCAGAGGGACAGGGTATGGCGATAATTCACCCCTCCACTTT
.	many	TRBV12-3/TRBV12-4	TRBJ1-6	CASSSLDSLEYNSPLHF	TGTGCCAGCAGCTCCTTGGACAGCCTTGAATATAATTCACCCCTCCACTTT
.	.	TRBV20-1	TRBJ1-3	CSAPNQRIGNTIYF	TGCAGTGCGCCCAACCAGAGAATAGGAAACACCATATATTTT
.	few	TRBV2	TRBJ1-4	CASSDEGAARKLFF	TGTGCCAGCAGTGATGAAGGGGCCGCCCGAAAACTGTTTTTT
.	many	TRBV4-2	TRBJ2-3	CASSQEPGGRPDTQYF	TGTGCCAGCAGCCAAGAGCCAGGGGGGCGCCCAGATACGCAGTATTTT
TRBD2	few	TRBV20-1	TRBJ2-7	CSAKSTSVYEQYF	TGCAGTGCCAAGTCGACTAGCGTCTACGAGCAGTACTTC
.	.	TRBV20-1	TRBJ1-2	CSVSVVSDYGYTF	TGCAGTGTTAGTGTAGTTTCGGATTATGGCTACACCTTC
.	few	TRBV6-2/TRBV6-3	TRBJ1-1	CASSYRLRGAGPEAFF	TGTGCCAGCAGTTACCGGCTGAGGGGGGCGGGCCCTGAAGCTTTCTTT
.	few	TRBV5-1	TRBJ2-3	CASRVTSDTQYF	TGCGCCAGCAGGGTAACATCCGATACGCAGTATTTT
TRBD1	many	TRBV10-3	TRBJ1-2	CAISGTRTGGGYGYTF	TGTGCCATCAGTGGGACGAGGACAGGGGGCGGATATGGCTACACCTTC
.	many	TRBV14	TRBJ2-5	CASSRTGTQETQYF	TGTGCCAGCAGCCGTACCGGGACACAAGAGACCCAGTACTTC
.	few	TRBV12-3/TRBV12-4	TRBJ1-2	CASSFGPGRYGYTF	TGTGCCAGCAGTTTCGGGCCGGGGCGCTATGGCTACACCTTC
.	few	TRBV7-9	TRBJ2-3	CASSFSPNTDTQYF	TGTGCCAGCAGCTTTTCGCCAAACACAGATACGCAGTATTTT
TRBD1	many	TRBV20-1	TRBJ1-5	CSARDAKRQGRYQPQHF	TGCAGTGCTAGAGACGCCAAACGACAGGGGCGATATCAGCCCCAGCATTTT
TRBD1	many	TRBV6-1	TRBJ2-7	CASSNRDRVYEQYF	TGTGCCAGCAGTAACCGGGACAGGGTGTATGAGCAGTACTTC
.	few	TRBV7-6	TRBJ2-5	CASSLRGGVQETQYF	TGTGCCAGCAGCCTTAGGGGGGGGGTACAAGAGACCCAGTACTTC
.	many	TRBV10-3	TRBJ2-7	CAIRSGLGRFYEQYF	TGTGCCATCAGGTCAGGGCTCGGCCGTTTCTACGAGCAGTACTTC
TRBD1	many	TRBV20-1	TRBJ1-4	CSARDSRNEKLFF	TGCAGTGCAAGGGACAGTCGGAATGAAAAACTGTTTTTT
.	many	TRBV29-1	TRBJ1-1	CSVGGIFMNTEAFF	TGCAGCGTTGGCGGGATTTTTATGAACACTGAAGCTTTCTTT
TRBD2	.	TRBV28	TRBJ2-4	CASSPTPGLAGALAKNIQYF	TGTGCCAGCAGTCCTACCCCGGGACTAGCGGGGGCCTTAGCCAAAAACATTCAGTACTTC
TRBD2	few	TRBV18	TRBJ2-3	CASSPGLAPDTQYF	TGTGCCAGCTCACCAGGACTAGCCCCAGATACGCAGTATTTT
TRBD2	few	TRBV7-2	TRBJ2-1	CASSVVGTSGGGEQFF	TGTGCCAGCAGCGTAGTCGGGACTAGCGGGGGTGGTGAGCAGTTCTTC
TRBD2	.	TRBV19	TRBJ2-1	CASSQAGGPRNEQFF	TGTGCCAGTAGTCAAGCGGGGGGGCCGAGGAATGAGCAGTTCTTC
.	.	TRBV6-5	TRBJ2-2	CASSYGGAGAGELFF	TGTGCCAGCAGTTACGGGGGAGCGGGCGCCGGGGAGCTGTTTTTT